This entry concerns a single T cell receptor beta chain. The sample is drawn from a study of T-cell memory formation after mild COVID-19. The germline V gene has CDR1 MNHEY and CDR2 SVGAGI. Trimming shortened V by 5 bases and J by 8 bases, and 9 bases separated the two germline ends. The length of the CDR3 is 12 residues. TCRdb analysed the 5' RACE reads with MiXCR anew, one entry per CDR3 protein. The table records just over 200,000 distinct CDR3 sequences, 9.5% of them present only once. The receptor was isolated from a man younger than 35 who had mild COVID-19 (a few samples of this study predate the infection). Cell type and time point are not known. The chain links TRBV6-5 to TRBJ1-4; TRBD1 is a possible D gene (5 bases). Source material: PBMCs or a T cell subset sorted from them (not recorded which). The CDR3 DNA reads TGTGCCAGCAGTCGACGGGGGGAAAAACTGTTTTTT. Translated, it gives CASSRRGEKLFF.